This TCR beta chain originates from a study of blood T cell repertoires in COVID-19. The method was immunoSEQ multiplex PCR; TCRdb's version includes in-frame clones alone and lacks a portion of them. The sample yields over 200,000 clones, 65% to 85% seen once. The CDR3 is 15 residues long. Germline CDR1 and CDR2: MNHEY and SVGAGI. The V and J ends lost 5 bases and 5 bases, in that order; junction bases with no gene match: 7. This TCR was recovered from a woman in her 50s with acute or convalescent COVID-19. Sequenced sample: peripheral blood. The chain has TRBV6-5 and TRBJ2-5; 11 bases agree with TRBD1. This CDR3 reads CASSIGQGAGETQYF. In DNA form, the CDR3 reads TGTGCCAGCAGTATCGGACAGGGGGCTGGGGAGACCCAGTACTTC.